Listed below are T cell receptor beta chains from one sample, sequenced in a study of shared clonotypes between healthy human individuals. Profiling relied on immunoSEQ multiplex PCR, and the TCRdb table lists in-frame clones only, not all of them. The table shows some 2,500,000 clones, with 80% to 95% occurring only once. Sequencing input: naive CD4+ T cells from PBMCs. The receptors here all came from a man aged 18-30 years in good health. Some clones in this sample may be carry-over from other donors' samples. CDR3s include the opening cysteine and the closing phenylalanine or tryptophan. D genes are given only for firm matches. Size values are once, few and many counts, or a class for expanded clones, and some rows have none.

J: TRBJ1-2
D: TRBD1
size: -
length: 14
V: TRBV7-2
DNA: TGTGCCAGCAGCACACCCGACAGGGCCTATGGCTACACCTTC
CDR3: CASSTPDRAYGYTF

J: TRBJ2-2
D: -
size: -
length: 13
V: TRBV5-1
DNA: TGCGCCAGCAGCTTGGATCGGACCGGGGAGCTGTTTTTT
CDR3: CASSLDRTGELFF

J: TRBJ2-5
D: -
size: -
length: 12
V: TRBV6-1
DNA: TGTGCCAGCAGTGTAGGGCGGCTCAGGGGGTACTTC
CDR3: CASSVGRLRGYF

J: TRBJ1-1
D: -
size: -
length: 10
V: TRBV20-1
DNA: TGCAGTGCTAGTCTGAAGAAAGCTTTCTTT
CDR3: CSASLKKAFF

J: TRBJ2-1
D: -
size: -
length: 10
V: TRBV20-1
DNA: TGTCTCCCTGGGAACAATGAGCAGTTCTTC
CDR3: CLPGNNEQFF

J: TRBJ2-7
D: -
size: -
length: 12
V: TRBV10-1
DNA: TGCGCCAGCAGTAACATACCCTACGAGCAGTACTTC
CDR3: CASSNIPYEQYF

J: TRBJ2-3
D: -
size: -
length: 15
V: TRBV11-2
DNA: TGTGCCAGCAGCCCGGCAGGACTCAGCACAGATACGCAGTATTTT
CDR3: CASSPAGLSTDTQYF

J: TRBJ2-5
D: -
size: -
length: 12
V: TRBV6-6
DNA: TGTGCCAGCAATAAGGAGGGGGAGACCCAGTACTTC
CDR3: CASNKEGETQYF

J: TRBJ1-5
D: -
size: -
length: 11
V: TRBV27
DNA: TGTGCCAGCGGGAGACAGAACCTTAAACATTTT
CDR3: CASGRQNLKHF

J: TRBJ2-1
D: TRBD1
size: -
length: 16
V: TRBV5-1
DNA: TGCGCCAGCAGCTTCCATGACAGGGAACTCTTTAATGAGCAGTTCTTC
CDR3: CASSFHDRELFNEQFF

J: TRBJ2-7
D: TRBD1
size: -
length: 15
V: TRBV5-6
DNA: TGTGCCAGCAGCTCCCCCCAGGGACAGGGGGGCGAGCAGTACTTC
CDR3: CASSSPQGQGGEQYF

J: TRBJ2-2
D: -
size: -
length: 14
V: TRBV5-1
DNA: TGCGCCAGCAGCTTTCCCGGGAACACCGGGGAGCTGTTTTTT
CDR3: CASSFPGNTGELFF

J: TRBJ2-1
D: TRBD2
size: -
length: 15
V: TRBV4-3
DNA: TGCGCCAGCAGCCAAGAAAGCGGGAGCTCAAATGAGCAGTTCTTC
CDR3: CASSQESGSSNEQFF

J: TRBJ2-1
D: -
size: -
length: 17
V: TRBV5-1
DNA: TGCGCCAGCAGAAAGGGGGGAGGAACTAACTCCTACAATGAGCAGTTCTTC
CDR3: CASRKGGGTNSYNEQFF

J: TRBJ2-7
D: TRBD1
size: -
length: 19
V: TRBV28
DNA: TGTGCCTTAAACCCCCCCCGGTACAGGGGCGGATCGGAATACTACGAGCAGTACTTC
CDR3: CALNPPRYRGGSEYYEQYF

J: TRBJ1-1
D: -
size: -
length: 16
V: TRBV4-2
DNA: TGTGCCAGCAGCCAAGATCGGGGGCGAGTGAACACTGAAGCTTTCTTT
CDR3: CASSQDRGRVNTEAFF

J: TRBJ1-1
D: -
size: -
length: 13
V: TRBV28
DNA: TGTGCCAGCAGTTTAATCCGGAACACTGAAGCTTTCTTT
CDR3: CASSLIRNTEAFF

J: TRBJ2-7
D: TRBD1
size: -
length: 14
V: TRBV28
DNA: TGTGCCAGTAGAACCTCAGGGGGCTCCTACGAGCAGTACTTC
CDR3: CASRTSGGSYEQYF

J: TRBJ1-5
D: -
size: -
length: 17
V: TRBV15
DNA: TGTGCCACCAGCGAGCCCTCCCCACGGGGGAGCAATCAGCCCCAGCATTTT
CDR3: CATSEPSPRGSNQPQHF

J: TRBJ1-5
D: -
size: -
length: 18
V: TRBV27
DNA: TGTGCCAGCAGCCTATCGTACACGGGACTCAATAGCAATCAGCCCCAGCATTTT
CDR3: CASSLSYTGLNSNQPQHF

J: TRBJ1-2
D: -
size: -
length: 15
V: TRBV18
DNA: TGTGCCAGCTCACTTGCCTTAAATCGGATCTCTGGCTACACCTTC
CDR3: CASSLALNRISGYTF

J: TRBJ2-1
D: TRBD2
size: -
length: 15
V: TRBV9
DNA: TGTGCCAGCAGCCCTCGCGGGAGCTCCTACAATGAGCAGTTCTTC
CDR3: CASSPRGSSYNEQFF

J: TRBJ1-1
D: TRBD1
size: -
length: 14
V: TRBV7-2
DNA: TGTGCCAGCAGCCGAGACAGGGGTCGTATGGCCGCTTTCTTT
CDR3: CASSRDRGRMAAFF

J: TRBJ2-7
D: TRBD2
size: -
length: 19
V: TRBV30
DNA: TGTGCCTGGAGTAAGCCCCGCACTCTGACTAGCGGGAGGGTACGCGAGCAGTACTTC
CDR3: CAWSKPRTLTSGRVREQYF

J: TRBJ1-2
D: TRBD1
size: -
length: 15
V: TRBV27
DNA: TGTGCCAGCAGTCCACGACAGGGGTGGAACTATGGCTACACCTTC
CDR3: CASSPRQGWNYGYTF

J: TRBJ1-1
D: -
size: few
length: 12
V: TRBV7-9
DNA: TGTGCCAGCAGTGAGGGCGGCACTGAAGCTTTCTTT
CDR3: CASSEGGTEAFF

J: TRBJ1-3
D: -
size: -
length: 14
V: TRBV11-2
DNA: TGTGCCAGCAAAGCCCAGTCCTCTGGAAACACCATATATTTT
CDR3: CASKAQSSGNTIYF

J: TRBJ1-4
D: -
size: -
length: 13
V: TRBV30
DNA: TGTGCCTGCAGACGGGACACTAATGAAAAACTGTTTTTT
CDR3: CACRRDTNEKLFF

J: TRBJ1-1
D: -
size: -
length: 12
V: TRBV5-3
DNA: TGTGCCAGAAGCTTCTGGACAGTGGAAGCTTTCTTT
CDR3: CARSFWTVEAFF

J: TRBJ2-7
D: -
size: once
length: 14
V: TRBV7-6
DNA: TGTGCCAGCAGCTCAAAACAGAGGAGCTACGAGCAGTACTTC
CDR3: CASSSKQRSYEQYF

J: TRBJ1-6
D: -
size: -
length: 13
V: TRBV28
DNA: TGTGCCAGCAGTCCGAGTGTAAATTCACCCCTCCACTTT
CDR3: CASSPSVNSPLHF

J: TRBJ1-5
D: TRBD1
size: -
length: 16
V: TRBV7-6
DNA: TGTGCCAGCAGCTCACGACCGGGGACAGGCAATCAGCCCCAGCATTTT
CDR3: CASSSRPGTGNQPQHF

J: TRBJ1-4
D: TRBD1
size: -
length: 14
V: TRBV5-1
DNA: TGCGCCAGCAGCCCATGGACAGGGGGCGAAAAACTGTTTTTT
CDR3: CASSPWTGGEKLFF

J: TRBJ1-1
D: -
size: -
length: 11
V: TRBV5-5
DNA: TGTGCCAGCAGCCGGGACTTTGAAGCTTTCTTT
CDR3: CASSRDFEAFF

J: TRBJ2-7
D: -
size: -
length: 15
V: TRBV7-9
DNA: TGTGCCAGCAGCATCGGGACCTCGTCGGGCCACGAGCAGTACTTC
CDR3: CASSIGTSSGHEQYF

J: TRBJ2-3
D: TRBD2
size: -
length: 16
V: TRBV11-2
DNA: TGTGCCAGCAGCCTGGAGCGGGGGCTCTGGGGAAATACGCAGTATTTT
CDR3: CASSLERGLWGNTQYF

J: TRBJ2-3
D: -
size: -
length: 15
V: TRBV7-3
DNA: TGTGCCAGCAGCCCGACCGGGGGGCGGGCAGATACGCAGTATTTT
CDR3: CASSPTGGRADTQYF

J: TRBJ2-3
D: TRBD1
size: -
length: 14
V: TRBV5-1
DNA: TGCGCCAGCAGCACGGGACAGCCGGAGCGTACGCAGTATTTT
CDR3: CASSTGQPERTQYF

J: TRBJ2-7
D: -
size: -
length: 12
V: TRBV29-1
DNA: TGCAGCGTTGTGGCGGATGTTTACGAGCAGTACTTC
CDR3: CSVVADVYEQYF

J: TRBJ1-2
D: -
size: -
length: 16
V: TRBV18
DNA: TGTGCCAGCTCACAGGCCCGTGGCCTCTCGAACTATGGCTACACCTTC
CDR3: CASSQARGLSNYGYTF

J: TRBJ2-7
D: TRBD2
size: -
length: 14
V: TRBV5-4
DNA: TGTGCCAGCAGCTCGGGACTAGCGGGCGTCGAGCAGTACTTC
CDR3: CASSSGLAGVEQYF

J: TRBJ2-1
D: TRBD2
size: -
length: 19
V: TRBV7-6
DNA: TGTGCCAGCAGCCGACGAGGACTAGCGGGAGAATTTAGGTCCGATGAGCAGTTCTTC
CDR3: CASSRRGLAGEFRSDEQFF

J: TRBJ2-7
D: TRBD2
size: -
length: 16
V: TRBV28
DNA: TGTGCCAGCAGTCCTACTCGACTAGCGCCTTTCTACGAGCAGTACTTC
CDR3: CASSPTRLAPFYEQYF

J: TRBJ2-7
D: -
size: -
length: 17
V: TRBV5-1
DNA: TGCGCCAGCAGCTTGGCTCTGGAAAGGACAGATATCTACGAGCAGTACTTC
CDR3: CASSLALERTDIYEQYF

J: TRBJ2-7
D: TRBD1
size: -
length: 14
V: TRBV7-9
DNA: TGTGCCAGCAGCCCGGGACAGGGGATCTACGAGCAGTACTTC
CDR3: CASSPGQGIYEQYF

J: TRBJ2-7
D: -
size: -
length: 16
V: TRBV5-5
DNA: TGTGCCAGCAGCCCCCTGAGGCTAGCGCACACCTACGAGCAGTACTTC
CDR3: CASSPLRLAHTYEQYF

J: TRBJ1-5
D: -
size: -
length: 16
V: TRBV19
DNA: TGTGCCAGTAGGCGGAAGAAGCAGGGCGAGCGTGGGCCCCAGCATTTT
CDR3: CASRRKKQGERGPQHF

J: TRBJ2-2
D: -
size: few
length: 15
V: TRBV5-1
DNA: TGCGCCAGCACTAGGTCAGCACCTTACACCGGGGAGCTGTTTTTT
CDR3: CASTRSAPYTGELFF

J: TRBJ2-2
D: TRBD2
size: once
length: 18
V: TRBV7-3
DNA: TGTGCCAGCAGCCCCTGGGGTAGCGGGAGGATGGACACCGGGGAGCTGTTTTTT
CDR3: CASSPWGSGRMDTGELFF

J: TRBJ1-1
D: -
size: -
length: 14
V: TRBV7-9
DNA: TGTGCCAGCACCCTGGACACTGGAGACACTGAAGCTTTCTTT
CDR3: CASTLDTGDTEAFF

J: TRBJ1-4
D: -
size: -
length: 12
V: TRBV30
DNA: TGTGCCTGGAGTCCGCAGGGCGAAAAACTGTTTTTT
CDR3: CAWSPQGEKLFF

J: TRBJ1-1
D: -
size: few
length: 14
V: TRBV5-4
DNA: TGTGCCAGCAGCTTGCAGGGGAAGGACACTGAAGCTTTCTTT
CDR3: CASSLQGKDTEAFF

J: TRBJ1-1
D: TRBD1
size: -
length: 14
V: TRBV7-2
DNA: TGTGCCAGCAGCATGGACAGGGGGTCCACTGAAGCTTTCTTT
CDR3: CASSMDRGSTEAFF

J: TRBJ2-3
D: TRBD2
size: -
length: 15
V: TRBV29-1
DNA: TGCAGCGTCCCCCGGGCTAGCGGGAGCACAGATACGCAGTATTTT
CDR3: CSVPRASGSTDTQYF

J: TRBJ2-3
D: TRBD1
size: -
length: 15
V: TRBV5-1
DNA: TGCGCCAGCAGCGCGGGACAGGGACCCACAGATACGCAGTATTTT
CDR3: CASSAGQGPTDTQYF

J: TRBJ2-1
D: TRBD1
size: -
length: 16
V: TRBV5-4
DNA: TGTGCCAGCAGCGGTAGACAGGGTAGCTCCTACAATGAGCAGTTCTTC
CDR3: CASSGRQGSSYNEQFF

J: TRBJ2-3
D: -
size: once
length: 13
V: TRBV7-9
DNA: TGTGCCAGCAGCCAAAGGGGTGCAGATACGCAGTATTTT
CDR3: CASSQRGADTQYF

J: TRBJ2-5
D: TRBD1
size: -
length: 15
V: TRBV7-3
DNA: TGTGCCAGCAGCGCCAACAGGGGAGCGTGGGAGACCCAGTACTTC
CDR3: CASSANRGAWETQYF

J: TRBJ2-7
D: -
size: -
length: 16
V: TRBV19
DNA: TGTGCCAGTAGTACTGAACAGGGGGGGCCCTCCTACGAGCAGTACTTC
CDR3: CASSTEQGGPSYEQYF

J: TRBJ2-7
D: -
size: -
length: 16
V: TRBV6-6
DNA: TGTGCCAGCAGTTACTCGGCTAGCGCGCACTCCTACGAGCAGTACTTC
CDR3: CASSYSASAHSYEQYF